This T cell receptor beta chain is from a study of beta chain features in type 1 diabetes. Regarding the study as a whole: In every one of the four CD4+ subsets, TCRB CDR3s were moderately but significantly shorter in Type 1 diabetes patients. It was among patients, rather than healthy donors, that naive, central memory and Treg TCRB repertoires appeared more similar.

Donors contributed one heparinised blood draw apiece, averaging about 110 mL. The investigators reverse transcribed all of the isolated RNA, so they sequenced expressed TCRB transcripts. Clones were read by immunoSEQ multiplex PCR, and TCRdb kept only the in-frame ones, dropping some. The sample carries 500,000 to 850,000 clones, roughly 13% recorded once. This clone was counted between two and nine times. Its matching antigen is unknown. Sequenced: naive CD4+ T cells from blood. This receptor was obtained from a man younger than 30 with type 1 diabetes.

This CDR3 is CASSFQYSNQPQHF. The CDR3 DNA reads TGTGCCAGCAGTTTTCAGTATAGCAATCAGCCCCAGCATTTT. The V and J genes are TRBV28 and TRBJ1-5; no clear D gene. CDR1 MDHEN and CDR2 SYDVKM come from the germline V gene. Deletions cut 3 bases from V and 0 bases from J, with 6 bases between. The CDR3 runs to 14 residues. Filled out from reference TRBV28 and TRBJ1-5, the complete variable domain reads DVKVTQSSRYLVKRTGEKVFLECVQDMDHENMFWYRQDPGLGLRLIYFSYDVKMKEKGDIPEGYSVSREKKERFSLILESASTNQTSMYLCASSFQYSNQPQHFGDGTRLSIL.